The 24 T cell receptor beta chains below were found in one sample sequenced in a study of T cell responses to AZD1222 COVID-19 vaccine. Only in-frame clones appear in the TCRdb table, and some are missing; sequencing was by immunoSEQ multiplex PCR. The table records more than 150,000 clones, approximately 90% of them present only once. This specimen was peripheral blood, taken on day 0 of AZD1222 vaccination. These receptors were collected from an adult in good health.

This rearrangement joins TRBV5-1 to TRBJ2-1, with D maybe TRBD1 (6 bases). Deletions cut 4 bases from V and 6 bases from J, with 26 bases between. The CDR3 sequence is 18 residues long. Germline CDR1 SGHRS, CDR2 YFSETQ. The CDR3 DNA follows: TGCGCCAGCAGCACCGGACAGTCCCTTTCAAGGGGGAGCAATGAGCAGTTCTTC. Residues: CASSTGQSLSRGSNEQFF.

The chain couples TRBV18 to TRBJ1-1, with TRBD1 matching over 10 bases. This CDR3 has 15 amino acids. The germline V gene has CDR1 KGHSH and CDR2 LQKENI. The J segment lost 6 bases and the V segment lost 0 bases, leaving 4 bases of the junction unmatched. The CDR3 sequence is CASSPPSGQGAEAFF. CDR3 DNA: TGTGCCAGCTCACCACCTTCAGGACAGGGGGCTGAAGCTTTCTTT.

The rearrangement links TRBV4-2 to TRBJ2-5, with 9 bases fitting TRBD1. Trimming cost V 1 base and J 1 base; bases outside gene matches: 1. CDR1 is LGHNA and CDR2 is YNFKEQ in the germline V gene. This CDR3 comprises 15 residues. This CDR3 is CASSQVQGAQETQYF. The DNA of the CDR3 is TGTGCCAGCAGCCAAGTACAGGGGGCCCAAGAGACCCAGTACTTC.

This chain joins TRBV4-2 and TRBJ1-4; TRBD1 might be the D (5 bases). The CDR3 consists of 14 residues. CDR1 LGHNA and CDR2 YNFKEQ come from the germline V gene. V lost 4 bases and J 8 bases, leaving 14 bases between the germline ends. The CDR3: CASSRGGLEEKLFF. CDR3 nucleotide sequence: TGTGCCAGCAGCCGGGGCGGGTTGGAGGAAAAACTGTTTTTT.

This clone has more than one count but fewer than ten. The J gene is TRBJ1-6, the V gene TRBV30, with 7 bases that match TRBD1. V shed 1 base and J 6 bases; nucleotides not matched to a gene: 3. The CDR3 is 14 residues long. The germline gives CDR1 GTSNPN, CDR2 SVGIG (reference sequence). The CDR3: CAWSGGQINSPLHF. The CDR3 DNA sequence: TGTGCCTGGAGTGGGGGACAGATTAATTCACCCCTCCACTTT.

The V call is TRBV11-2, the J call TRBJ2-5, with 8 bases fitting TRBD2. The ends lost 3 bases at V and 5 bases at J; junction bases unmatched: 8. This CDR3 comprises 15 residues. The V gene's germline CDR1 is SGHAT and CDR2 FQNNGV. For the CDR3, the DNA is TGTGCCAGCAGCTTGACTGTGGGACTAGAGGAGACCCAGTACTTC. This encodes CASSLTVGLEETQYF.

This rearrangement joins TRBV11-2 to TRBJ1-3; D remains unclear. V gave up 5 bases and J gave up 3 bases, with 20 bases separating them. The CDR3 runs to 17 residues. In germline, CDR1 is SGHAT, CDR2 FQNNGV. The CDR3 coding sequence is TGTGCCAGCAGCGGCAGGAGGGCAGGAAGTTATGGAAACACCATATATTTT. Residues: CASSGRRAGSYGNTIYF.

This chain uses TRBV6-6 with TRBJ1-2, with D possibly being TRBD1 (5 bases). The CDR3 consists of 11 residues. V was pared by 4 bases and J by 8 bases, with 8 bases between. Germline CDR1 and CDR2: MNHNY and SVGAGI (reference sequence). The CDR3 protein is CASSSGTGYTF. CDR3 sequence (DNA): TGTGCCAGCAGTTCCGGGACCGGCTACACCTTC.

This rearrangement joins TRBV7-9 to TRBJ1-5; a possible D gene is TRBD1 (5 bases). V was clipped by 5 bases and J by 2 bases, with 16 bases between them. This CDR3 contains 16 residues. CDR1 and CDR2 from the germline V gene are SEHNR and FQNEAQ (reference sequence). CDR3 sequence (DNA): TGTGCCAGCAGCCCCCCCGGGGGAGGGGGCAATCAGCCCCAGCATTTT. It is translated as CASSPPGGGGNQPQHF.

The chain recombines TRBV11-2 with TRBJ2-1; D is possibly TRBD1 (7 bases). CDR3 size: 15 residues. CDR1 and CDR2 (germline): SGHAT, FQNNGV. V lost 6 bases and J 1 base, leaving 13 bases between the germline ends. Written as DNA, the CDR3 is TGTGCCAGCAGACGGCCAGGGGGGTCCTACAATGAGCAGTTCTTC. It specifies CASRRPGGSYNEQFF.

The chain links TRBV19 to TRBJ2-7, with 12 bases fitting TRBD1. Germline V gene sequence: CDR1 LNHDA, CDR2 SQIVND (reference sequence). The trim removed 5 bases at V and 5 bases at J, leaving 7 bases unmatched. The CDR3 totals 15 residues. This CDR3 is CASSEGQGARDEQYF. In nucleotides, the CDR3 is TGTGCCAGTAGTGAGGGACAGGGGGCGCGCGACGAGCAGTACTTC. The full variable domain, its missing parts supplied by reference TRBV19 and TRBJ2-7, is DGGITQSPKYLFRKEGQNVTLSCEQNLNHDAMYWYRQDPGQGLRLIYYSQIVNDFQKGDIAEGYSVSREKKESFPLTVTSAQKNPTAFYLCASSEGQGARDEQYFGPGTRLTVT.

The V call is TRBV5-4, the J call TRBJ1-6; D call uncertain. Germline V gene lookup returns CDR1 SGHNT and CDR2 YYREEE (reference sequence). The germline V and J ends were trimmed by 5 bases and 7 bases, with 10 bases remaining between them. CDR3 size: 13 residues. CDR3 sequence reads: CASSMGWNSPLHF. Written as DNA, the CDR3 is TGTGCCAGCAGTATGGGATGGAATTCACCCCTCCACTTT. Filled out from reference TRBV5-4 and TRBJ1-6, the complete variable domain reads ETGVTQSPTHLIKTRGQQVTLRCSSQSGHNTVSWYQQALGQGPQFIFQYYREEENGRGNFPPRFSGLQFPNYSSELNVNALELDDSALYLCASSMGWNSPLHFGNGTRLTVT.

V usage is TRBV25-1 and J usage is TRBJ1-2, with 10 bases identical to TRBD1. There are 15 residues in the CDR3. The V gene's germline CDR1 is MGHDK and CDR2 SYGVNS. Trimming cost V 5 bases and J 5 bases; bases outside gene matches: 8. The CDR3 protein is CASSPDRGLGYGYTF. Here the CDR3 DNA reads TGTGCCAGCAGTCCTGACAGGGGGCTTGGGTATGGCTACACCTTC.

This clone was found once. The chain joins TRBV7-3 to TRBJ2-1; no definite D call. Per the germline V gene, CDR1 is SGHTA and CDR2 is FQGTGA. This CDR3 has 12 residues. Trimming removed 3 bases from V and 6 bases from J, with 6 bases in between. The CDR3 sequence: CASSLTGNEQFF. The CDR3 DNA reads as TGTGCCAGCAGCTTGACCGGCAATGAGCAGTTCTTC.

This clone showed up just once. This chain links TRBV27 with TRBJ1-5; no clear D. Germline CDR1 MNHEY, CDR2 SMNVEV (reference sequence). V lost 4 bases and J lost 3, with 7 bases in between. The length of the CDR3 is 13 residues. The CDR3 loop is CASSWLHNQPQHF. Written as DNA, the CDR3 is TGTGCCAGCAGTTGGCTTCACAATCAGCCCCAGCATTTT.

The rearrangement uses TRBV11-3 and TRBJ2-2; D unresolved. V lost 3 bases to trimming and J lost 3 bases, with 5 bases between them. The CDR3 consists of 13 residues. Germline CDR1 and CDR2: SGHNT and YENEEA. DNA of the CDR3: TGTGCCAGCAGCTTCCCGGACACCGGGGAGCTGTTTTTT. It encodes CASSFPDTGELFF.

The chain has TRBV28 and TRBJ2-3; tentative D call: TRBD2 (5 bases). Germline loops: CDR1 MDHEN, CDR2 SYDVKM. CDR3 length equals 14 residues. V lost 5 bases to trimming and J lost 1 base, with 10 bases between them. The CDR3 bases are TGTGCCAGCAGTCCCCTCGGGGGCACAGATACGCAGTATTTT. It encodes CASSPLGGTDTQYF.

The count of this clone is one. The V and J genes are TRBV28 and TRBJ1-1, with D perhaps matching TRBD1 (5 bases). Germline CDR1 MDHEN, CDR2 SYDVKM. The V gene lost 4 bases and the J gene lost 5 bases, with 14 bases spanning the gap. This CDR3 comprises 14 residues. The CDR3 coding sequence is TGTGCCAGCAGTTCCCATTTCGGGGGAACTGAAGCTTTCTTT. This encodes CASSSHFGGTEAFF.

The rearrangement links TRBV11-2 to TRBJ1-1; 8 bases map to TRBD1. There are 15 residues in the CDR3. Germline V gene data show CDR1 as SGHAT and CDR2 as FQNNGV. V dropped 0 bases and J dropped 10; count of bases not matched to a gene: 10. DNA for the CDR3: TGTGCCAGCAGCTTAGATCGGAGGACAGGGACGTTAGCTTTCTTT. Its protein product is CASSLDRRTGTLAFF.

The chain carries TRBV18 and TRBJ2-3; 10 nucleotides align to TRBD2. Per germline, CDR1 KGHSH and CDR2 LQKENI. The CDR3 extends over 16 amino acids. Trimming at V came to 3 bases and at J to 2 bases, leaving 5 bases not matched to a gene. CDR3 nucleotide sequence: TGTGCCAGCTCACCTCAGCGGGGGGGCCTCACAGATACGCAGTATTTT. It encodes CASSPQRGGLTDTQYF.

The rearrangement links TRBV7-9 to TRBJ2-7; TRBD2 agrees at 12 bases. Trimming took 5 bases from V and 0 from J; bases not matched to a gene: 11. Germline V gene sequence: CDR1 SEHNR, CDR2 FQNEAQ (reference sequence). The CDR3 sequence is 18 residues long. This chain's CDR3 is CASSHSGTSGRSSYEQYF. The CDR3 DNA is TGTGCCAGCAGCCACTCCGGGACTAGCGGGCGGAGCTCCTACGAGCAGTACTTC.

This chain joins TRBV30 and TRBJ1-2; no reliable D call. This CDR3 spans 13 amino acids. Germline CDR1 is GTSNPN and CDR2 is SVGIG (reference sequence). The germline V and J ends were trimmed by 4 bases and 5 bases, with 14 bases remaining between them. The CDR3 DNA sequence: TGTGCCTGGAAGCCCTTTAACGAGTATGGCTACACCTTC. It encodes CAWKPFNEYGYTF.

The chain couples TRBV12-3 or TRBV12-4 to TRBJ2-1; D is uncertain. Trimming cost V 7 bases and J 7 bases, with 8 bases left between them. This CDR3 contains 11 residues. CDR3 sequence: CASNAGNEQFF. The CDR3 nucleotides read TGTGCCAGCAACGCAGGTAATGAGCAGTTCTTC.

This clone was counted a single time. The chain has TRBV6-2 or TRBV6-3 and TRBJ1-1; TRBD1 matches 8 bases. This CDR3 spans 14 amino acids. V lost 0 bases and J lost 6; bases outside the gene matches: 3. The germline V gene encodes CDR1 MNHEY and CDR2 SVGEGT. In DNA form, the CDR3 reads TGTGCCAGCAGTTACTCGGGCAGGGGGCCTGAAGCTTTCTTT. This gives the protein CASSYSGRGPEAFF.